The entry below gives a single TCR beta chain sequence along with its context. Libraries were prepared by immunoSEQ multiplex PCR; TCRdb keeps only in-frame clonotypes and omits some of them. The table lists some 690,000 clones, 90% of them singletons. This entry comes from a study of shared clonotypes between healthy human individuals. The CDR3 totals 14 residues. Per germline, CDR1 SGHNT and CDR2 YYREEE (reference sequence). V was trimmed by 4 bases and J by 5 bases, leaving 16 bases between them. The sample was memory CD8+ T cells from PBMCs. Documented subset: CD45RO+ cells pooled with CCR7-negative TemRA cells. The receptor was derived from a man aged 18 to 35 in good health. Some clones in this sample may be carry-over from other donors' samples. The chain is built from TRBV5-4 and TRBJ2-7; D may correspond to TRBD1 or TRBD2 (5 bases each). DNA for the CDR3: TGTGCCAGCAGCCCGGGACGCAGACCCAACGAGCAGTACTTC. It yields the protein CASSPGRRPNEQYF.